This is a list of T cell receptor beta chains from one sample in a study of CD4 T cells in relation to SARS-CoV-2 and coronaviruses. Their specific antigens are unknown. Sequencing used immunoSEQ multiplex PCR; TCRdb keeps in-frame clones, though not all of them. The sample contains 20,000 to 25,000 clones, around 77% of which appear only once. Specimen: CD4+ T cells from PBMCs, cultured in vitro. The receptors were gathered from a human donor in good health. Each CDR3 is given with its conserved first and last residue. Fields, in order: D gene, clone size, V gene, J gene, CDR3 DNA, CDR3 protein. A D gene is named only where the DNA matches it firmly. Not every row has a clone size; where given, it reads once, few, many or a size class.

d_gene: TRBD1
abundance: .
v_gene: TRBV10-2
j_gene: TRBJ1-2
CDR3nt: TGCGCCAGCAGGAGGGACAGCTATGGCTACACCTTC
CDR3aa: CASRRDSYGYTF

d_gene: .
abundance: once
v_gene: TRBV2
j_gene: TRBJ1-6
CDR3nt: TGTGCCAGCAGTGAAGCTCCGACAGATCATAATTCACCCCTCCACTTT
CDR3aa: CASSEAPTDHNSPLHF

d_gene: .
abundance: .
v_gene: TRBV5-1
j_gene: TRBJ2-2
CDR3nt: TGCGCCAGCAGCTTGGGTCGGGGTGTCACCGGGGAGCTGTTTTTT
CDR3aa: CASSLGRGVTGELFF

d_gene: TRBD1
abundance: .
v_gene: TRBV30
j_gene: TRBJ1-5
CDR3nt: TGTGCCTGGGGGGACAGGGGCAATCAGCCCCAGCATTTT
CDR3aa: CAWGDRGNQPQHF

d_gene: TRBD1
abundance: .
v_gene: TRBV30
j_gene: TRBJ2-1
CDR3nt: TGTGCCTGGAGGGGGGACAGGCCTCTTCACAATGAGCAGTTCTTC
CDR3aa: CAWRGDRPLHNEQFF

d_gene: .
abundance: .
v_gene: TRBV5-1
j_gene: TRBJ2-2
CDR3nt: TGCGCCAGCAGCGAATCTTCTGCCGGGGAGCTGTTTTTT
CDR3aa: CASSESSAGELFF

d_gene: .
abundance: .
v_gene: TRBV10-3
j_gene: TRBJ1-2
CDR3nt: TGTGCCATCAGATTGACGGACTACTATGGCTACACCTTC
CDR3aa: CAIRLTDYYGYTF

d_gene: .
abundance: .
v_gene: TRBV2
j_gene: TRBJ2-3
CDR3nt: TGTGCCAGCACCCTTAGTCCGCCTCCAGTTGAGACGCAGTATTTT
CDR3aa: CASTLSPPPVETQYF

d_gene: TRBD1
abundance: .
v_gene: TRBV24-1
j_gene: TRBJ2-7
CDR3nt: TGTGCCACCAGTGACCCCGTGACAGGGGACGAGCAGTACTTC
CDR3aa: CATSDPVTGDEQYF

d_gene: .
abundance: .
v_gene: TRBV12-3/TRBV12-4
j_gene: TRBJ2-4
CDR3nt: TGTGCCAGTCGTCGCCCGGGGAACATTCAGTACTTC
CDR3aa: CASRRPGNIQYF

d_gene: TRBD1
abundance: .
v_gene: TRBV7-2
j_gene: TRBJ2-2
CDR3nt: TGTGCCAGCAGCTCCGGACAGGGAATTACCAGGGAGCTGTTTTTT
CDR3aa: CASSSGQGITRELFF

d_gene: .
abundance: .
v_gene: TRBV21-1
j_gene: TRBJ1-2
CDR3nt: TGTGCCAGCAGCAAAGAGGGCGGGACAGGGTGCGGCTACACCTTC
CDR3aa: CASSKEGGTGCGYTF

d_gene: .
abundance: .
v_gene: TRBV10-3
j_gene: TRBJ2-3
CDR3nt: TGTGCCATCAGTGAGTCAGGGGGTATAGGCACAGATACGCAGTATTTT
CDR3aa: CAISESGGIGTDTQYF

d_gene: .
abundance: .
v_gene: TRBV19
j_gene: TRBJ1-5
CDR3nt: TGTGCCAGTAGTATCGCCAGGGGAAGGGGTCAGCCCCAGCATTTT
CDR3aa: CASSIARGRGQPQHF

d_gene: TRBD2
abundance: once
v_gene: TRBV4-2
j_gene: TRBJ2-1
CDR3nt: TGTGCCAGCAGCCGAGGCACCGGGACTAGCGGGAGGACTTTTAATGAGCAGTTCTTC
CDR3aa: CASSRGTGTSGRTFNEQFF

d_gene: .
abundance: .
v_gene: TRBV19
j_gene: TRBJ1-4
CDR3nt: TGTGCCAGTGCTCGCCCTGGGCGCACTAATGAAAAACTGTTTTTT
CDR3aa: CASARPGRTNEKLFF

d_gene: .
abundance: .
v_gene: TRBV30
j_gene: TRBJ2-5
CDR3nt: TGTGCCTGGAGTTACAGCTTCCAAGAGACCCAGTACTTC
CDR3aa: CAWSYSFQETQYF

d_gene: TRBD1
abundance: .
v_gene: TRBV6-5
j_gene: TRBJ1-5
CDR3nt: TGTGCCAGCAGTCAGGGACAGAGCAATCAGCCCCAGCATTTT
CDR3aa: CASSQGQSNQPQHF

d_gene: .
abundance: .
v_gene: TRBV6-5
j_gene: TRBJ1-3
CDR3nt: TGTGCCAGCAGGGCTCCGGGGGGCTCTGGAAACACCATATATTTT
CDR3aa: CASRAPGGSGNTIYF

d_gene: TRBD2
abundance: .
v_gene: TRBV29-1
j_gene: TRBJ2-5
CDR3nt: TGCAGCGTTGCTCCGGCCAACGGGGGGGAGACCCAGTACTTC
CDR3aa: CSVAPANGGETQYF

d_gene: TRBD2
abundance: .
v_gene: TRBV18
j_gene: TRBJ2-1
CDR3nt: TGTGCCAGCTCATCGGGACTAGCGGGAGGCAATGAGCAGTTCTTC
CDR3aa: CASSSGLAGGNEQFF

d_gene: .
abundance: .
v_gene: TRBV9
j_gene: TRBJ1-1
CDR3nt: TGTGCCAGCAGCGTGTCGACGGGGAGCACTGAAGCTTTCTTT
CDR3aa: CASSVSTGSTEAFF

d_gene: TRBD1
abundance: medium-sized
v_gene: TRBV18
j_gene: TRBJ2-3
CDR3nt: TGTGCCAGCTCGCGACAGGGCCCAGATACGCAGTATTTT
CDR3aa: CASSRQGPDTQYF

d_gene: .
abundance: .
v_gene: TRBV11-1
j_gene: TRBJ2-7
CDR3nt: TGTGCCAGCAGCCCTCCCGGGACTCCGGGGGTGCAGTACTTC
CDR3aa: CASSPPGTPGVQYF

d_gene: .
abundance: .
v_gene: TRBV15
j_gene: TRBJ1-5
CDR3nt: TGTGCCACCAGCGGACAGCGGACGTCGCGTCCCCAGCATTTT
CDR3aa: CATSGQRTSRPQHF

d_gene: .
abundance: .
v_gene: TRBV27
j_gene: TRBJ1-1
CDR3nt: TGTGCCAGCAGTTCCACCCTGAACACTGAAGCTTTCTTT
CDR3aa: CASSSTLNTEAFF

d_gene: .
abundance: .
v_gene: TRBV20-1
j_gene: TRBJ1-6
CDR3nt: TGCAGTGCTAGTGGGGGACAAAATAATTCACCCCTCCACTTT
CDR3aa: CSASGGQNNSPLHF

d_gene: .
abundance: few
v_gene: TRBV10-2
j_gene: TRBJ1-1
CDR3nt: TGCGCCAGCAGTCACAGAGGGGACACTGAAGCTTTCTTT
CDR3aa: CASSHRGDTEAFF

d_gene: TRBD2
abundance: .
v_gene: TRBV11-2
j_gene: TRBJ2-3
CDR3nt: TGTGCCAGCAGCCCGGTCCGGGGGGGCGGCACAGATACGCAGTATTTT
CDR3aa: CASSPVRGGGTDTQYF